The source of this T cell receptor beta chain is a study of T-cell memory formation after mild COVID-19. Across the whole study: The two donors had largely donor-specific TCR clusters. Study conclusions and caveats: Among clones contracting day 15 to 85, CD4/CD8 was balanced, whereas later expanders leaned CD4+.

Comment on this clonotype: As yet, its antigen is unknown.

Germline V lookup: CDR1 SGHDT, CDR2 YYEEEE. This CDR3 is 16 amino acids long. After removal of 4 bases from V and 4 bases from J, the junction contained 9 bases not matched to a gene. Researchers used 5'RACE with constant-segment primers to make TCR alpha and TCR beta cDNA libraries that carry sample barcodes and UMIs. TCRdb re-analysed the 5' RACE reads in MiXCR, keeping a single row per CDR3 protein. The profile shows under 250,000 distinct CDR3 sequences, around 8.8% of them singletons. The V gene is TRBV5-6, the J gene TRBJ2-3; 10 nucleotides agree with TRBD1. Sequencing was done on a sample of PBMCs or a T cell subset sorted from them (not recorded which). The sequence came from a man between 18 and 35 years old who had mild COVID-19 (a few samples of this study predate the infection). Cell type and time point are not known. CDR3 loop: CASSLYRDRGADTQYF. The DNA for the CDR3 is TGTGCCAGCAGCCTTTACCGGGACAGGGGTGCAGATACGCAGTATTTT. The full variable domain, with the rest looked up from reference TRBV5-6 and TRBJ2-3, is DAGVTQSPTHLIKTRGQQVTLRCSPKSGHDTVSWYQQALGQGPQFIFQYYEEEERQRGNFPDRFSGHQFPNYSSELNVNALLLGDSALYLCASSLYRDRGADTQYFGPGTRLTVL.